The 19 T cell receptor beta chains in this list originate from one sample, sequenced in a study of blood T cells in healthy people across ages. Primed by a sample-barcoded 5' primer and a J-beta primer mix, a second PCR proceeded for about 7 to 12 cycles. One entry per CDR3 protein results from TCRdb running MiXCR on the 5' RACE reads. The sample lists about a million distinct CDR3 sequences, around 48% occurring once. Sequencing was carried out using blood. These receptors were obtained from a man aged 30-40 years in good health.

V gene TRBV28 combines with J gene TRBJ2-5, with 7 bases lining up with TRBD1. This CDR3 contains 15 residues. Unmatched junction bases numbered 8, after V lost 6 bases and J lost 1 base. Germline CDR1 and CDR2: MDHEN and SYDVKM. Here the CDR3 DNA reads TGTGCCAGCAGCCGTCATCGACAGGGCCAAGAGACCCAGTACTTC. Its translation: CASSRHRQGQETQYF.

This clonotype occurred a few times. The chain is built from TRBV7-2 and TRBJ1-2; the D is unclear. Per germline, CDR1 SGHTA and CDR2 FQGNSA. This CDR3 has 14 amino acids. The V end was cut by 1 base, the J end by 0 bases, with 6 bases between. The CDR3: CASSLGLANYGYTF. The CDR3, as DNA: TGTGCCAGCAGCTTAGGTTTGGCTAACTATGGCTACACCTTC.

The rearrangement joins TRBV10-3 to TRBJ2-7; 9 bases are a match to TRBD1. The germline CDR1 and CDR2 sequences are ENHRY and SYGVKD. With 8 bases clipped from V and 5 bases from J, the junction kept 10 bases outside the gene matches. This CDR3 comprises 14 residues. For the CDR3, the DNA is TGTGCCATCGGGCCCGGGACAGGGCTCAACGAGCAGTACTTC. Translated: CAIGPGTGLNEQYF.

The chain employs TRBV28 and TRBJ2-5; TRBD1 agrees at 8 bases. The J call may be incorrect, as the DNA end agrees better with TRBJ2-1. There are 14 residues in the CDR3. CDR1 and CDR2 from the germline V gene are MDHEN and SYDVKM. The CDR3 is CASSFQQGEETQFF. The CDR3 DNA is TGTGCCAGCAGTTTTCAACAGGGGGAAGAGACCCAGTTCTTC.

V and J are TRBV7-9 and TRBJ2-3; 8 bases fit TRBD2. The CDR3 consists of 14 residues. V trimming: 2 bases; J trimming: 7 bases; junction bases outside the gene matches: 5. CDR1 is SEHNR, CDR2 FQNEAQ, per germline (reference sequence). In DNA, the CDR3 is TGTGCCAGCAGCTTACAGACTAGCGTGAATACGCAGTATTTT. Its protein is CASSLQTSVNTQYF.

A word on this clonotype: This may stem from a read error, because a much larger clone lies one nucleotide away. The gene calls are TRBV4-2 and TRBJ2-3; 8 bases fit TRBD1. Per the germline V gene, CDR1 is LGHNA and CDR2 is YNFKEQ. The CDR3 totals 16 residues. DNA for the CDR3: TGTGCCAGCAGCCAAGATGGTAACAGTGGGACAGGTACGCAGTATTTT. Protein product: CASSQDGNSGTGTQYF.

The table lists this clonotype with a few counts. The J gene is TRBJ2-5, the V gene TRBV6-1; weak D call: TRBD2 (5 bases). CDR1 MNHNS and CDR2 SASEGT come from the germline V gene. Trimming stripped 6 bases from V and 11 bases from J, with 16 bases between. CDR3 length equals 12 residues. CDR3: CASSYSAREQYF. CDR3 coding DNA: TGTGCCAGCAGCTATAGCGCGCGTGAGCAGTACTTC.

The chain employs TRBV25-1 and TRBJ2-2; the D gene is possibly TRBD1 (6 bases). Germline CDR1 reads MGHDK; CDR2 reads SYGVNS. The germline V and J ends were trimmed by 2 bases and 4 bases, with 11 bases remaining between them. The CDR3 spans 15 residues. The CDR3 region has the DNA TGTGCCAGCAGTGAACAAACAGGGTCCACCGGGGAGCTGTTTTTT. Residues: CASSEQTGSTGELFF.

The chain employs TRBV29-1 and TRBJ1-4; no firm D call. From germline, CDR1 is SQVTM and CDR2 ANQGSEA. The CDR3 is 11 amino acids. The V gene lost 5 bases and the J gene lost 5 bases, with 6 bases spanning the gap. The CDR3 sequence: CSVRRNEKLFF. CDR3 sequence (DNA): TGCAGCGTTCGACGGAATGAAAAACTGTTTTTT.

In DNA, the CDR3 is TGTGCCAGCGGGACAGGGGGCAGGACAGATACGCAGTATTTT. Protein product: CASGTGGRTDTQYF. The chain employs TRBV6-2 or TRBV6-3 and TRBJ2-3; 12 nucleotides match TRBD1. V was clipped by 8 bases and J by 3 bases; unmatched bases: 3. Per the germline V gene, CDR1 is MNHEY and CDR2 is SVGEGT. This CDR3 comprises 14 residues.

This clonotype was seen repeatedly, ten times or more. This chain uses TRBV11-2 with TRBJ2-3; the D gene is possibly TRBD2 (6 bases). Germline V lookup: CDR1 SGHAT, CDR2 FQNNGV. The CDR3 contains 16 residues. V lost 1 base, J lost 9 bases, and 20 bases lay in between. The CDR3 DNA is TGTGCCAGCAGCTTAGCGGGGGACCATAGATATTGGACGCAGTATTTT. Protein sequence: CASSLAGDHRYWTQYF.

The chain carries TRBV2 and TRBJ2-3, with D possibly being TRBD2 (5 bases). The length of the CDR3 is 15 residues. Germline CDR1 is SNHLY and CDR2 is FYNNEI. Trimming shortened V by 6 bases and J by 0 bases, and 13 bases separated the two germline ends. The CDR3 DNA is TGTGCCAGCAGACTGACAAGGACTAGCACAGATACGCAGTATTTT. This translates into CASRLTRTSTDTQYF.

The chain couples TRBV3-1 to TRBJ1-2; 8 bases fit TRBD1. J was trimmed by 8 bases and V by 0 bases; bases with no gene match: 8. This CDR3 region has 15 residues. Germline assignment: CDR1 LGHDT and CDR2 YNNKEL (reference sequence). The CDR3 loop is CASSQDGAGGRGYTF. The CDR3 DNA is TGTGCCAGCAGCCAAGATGGGGCAGGGGGCCGCGGCTACACCTTC.

Comment on this clonotype: The DNA is omitted, as the CDR3 cannot be located on it reliably, and the CDR3 follows TCRdb's listing. V usage is TRBV21-1 and J usage is TRBJ1-6. TRBV21-1 is tagged as a pseudogene. The CDR3 spans 13 amino acids, including both terminal residues. The CDR3: CASSWAVGSPLHF.

The rearrangement uses TRBV7-2 and TRBJ2-1; TRBD2 is a possible D gene (7 bases). Germline CDR1 reads SGHTA; CDR2 reads FQGNSA. The CDR3 runs 18 residues. Trimming pared 5 bases from V and 0 bases from J, leaving 20 bases between. CDR3 amino acids: CASSAPRGGGTSYNEQFF. For the CDR3, the DNA is TGTGCCAGCAGCGCGCCCAGGGGAGGGGGTACCTCCTACAATGAGCAGTTCTTC.

The rearrangement joins TRBV7-2 to TRBJ1-2; D is unresolved. CDR1 and CDR2 from the germline V gene are SGHTA and FQGNSA. Trimming took off 0 bases at V and 7 bases at J, with 12 bases between the two ends. The CDR3 contains 14 residues. The CDR3 loop is CASSLASLRSGYTF. The CDR3 DNA sequence: TGTGCCAGCAGCTTAGCGTCCTTGCGGTCTGGCTACACCTTC.

The chain joins TRBV25-1 to TRBJ2-1; 8 nucleotides line up with TRBD2. The CDR3 length is 15 residues. Germline V gene data show CDR1 as MGHDK and CDR2 as SYGVNS. Trimming took 7 bases from V and 8 from J; bases not matched to a gene: 13. DNA of the CDR3: TGTGCCAGCACCCCGGGACGAGCGGGGGTAGATGAGCAGTTCTTC. Translating gives CASTPGRAGVDEQFF.

Notes on this clonotype: Being one base from a much bigger clone, this may be a read error. The V gene is TRBV12-3 or TRBV12-4, the J gene TRBJ1-6, with 8 bases fitting TRBD1. V gave up 6 bases and J gave up 5 bases; unmatched junction bases: 3. The CDR3 loop spans 14 amino acids. Here the CDR3 reads CASRGQADNSPLHF. As DNA, the CDR3 is TGTGCCAGCAGGGGACAGGCGGATAATTCACCCCTCCACTTT.

The V and J genes are TRBV7-8 and TRBJ2-5; D could derive from TRBD1 or TRBD2 (5 bases each). The J call could be wrong; TRBJ2-4 is a better fit for the DNA end. This CDR3 has 19 residues. CDR1 SGHVS and CDR2 FQNEAQ come from the germline V gene. This CDR3 is CASSLNVDRTLSRGNIQYF. The CDR3 DNA sequence: TGTGCCAGCAGCTTAAACGTCGACAGAACCTTGAGCCGGGGAAACATTCAGTACTTC.